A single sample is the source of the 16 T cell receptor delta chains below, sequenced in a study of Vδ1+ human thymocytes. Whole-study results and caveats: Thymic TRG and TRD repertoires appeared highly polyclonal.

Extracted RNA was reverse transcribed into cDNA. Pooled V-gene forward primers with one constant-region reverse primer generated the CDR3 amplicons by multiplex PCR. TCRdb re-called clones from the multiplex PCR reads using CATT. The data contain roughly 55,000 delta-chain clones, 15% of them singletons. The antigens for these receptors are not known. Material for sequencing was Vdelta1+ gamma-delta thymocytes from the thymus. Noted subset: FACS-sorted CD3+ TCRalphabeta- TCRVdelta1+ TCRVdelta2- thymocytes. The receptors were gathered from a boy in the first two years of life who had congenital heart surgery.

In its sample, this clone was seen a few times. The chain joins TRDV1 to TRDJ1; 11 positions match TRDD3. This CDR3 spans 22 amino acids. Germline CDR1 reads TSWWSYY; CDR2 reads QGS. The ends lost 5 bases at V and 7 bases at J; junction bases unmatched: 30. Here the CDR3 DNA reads TGTGCTCTTGGGATGCAATTTCAACGTGGGGTACTGGGGGATAGAAGGATCGGTAAACTCATCTTT. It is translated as CALGMQFQRGVLGDRRIGKLIF.

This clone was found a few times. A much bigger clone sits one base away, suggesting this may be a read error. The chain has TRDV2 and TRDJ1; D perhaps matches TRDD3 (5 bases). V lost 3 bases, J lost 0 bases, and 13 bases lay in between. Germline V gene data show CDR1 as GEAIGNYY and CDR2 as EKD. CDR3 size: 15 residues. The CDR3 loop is CACDSYWRYTDKLIF. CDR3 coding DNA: TGTGCCTGTGACTCTTACTGGAGGTACACCGATAAACTCATCTTT.

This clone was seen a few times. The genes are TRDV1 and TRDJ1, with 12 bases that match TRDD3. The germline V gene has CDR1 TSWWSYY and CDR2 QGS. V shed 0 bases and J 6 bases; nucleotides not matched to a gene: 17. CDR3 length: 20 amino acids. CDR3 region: CALGELSQSLPLGDTHKLIF. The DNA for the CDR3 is TGTGCTCTTGGGGAACTTTCCCAATCACTTCCACTGGGGGATACCCATAAACTCATCTTT.

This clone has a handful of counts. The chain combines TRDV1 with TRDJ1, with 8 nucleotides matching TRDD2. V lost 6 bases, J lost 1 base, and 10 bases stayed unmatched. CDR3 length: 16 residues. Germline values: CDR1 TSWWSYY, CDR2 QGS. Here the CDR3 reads CALGDLPIRPTDKLIF. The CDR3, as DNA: TGTGCTCTTGGCGACCTTCCTATACGGCCCACCGATAAACTCATCTTT.

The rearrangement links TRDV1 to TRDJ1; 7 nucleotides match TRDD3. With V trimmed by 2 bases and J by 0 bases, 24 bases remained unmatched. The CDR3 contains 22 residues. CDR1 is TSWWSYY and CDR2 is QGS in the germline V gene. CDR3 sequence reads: CALGELPCCAHGAGGYTDKLIF. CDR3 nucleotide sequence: TGTGCTCTTGGGGAATTACCTTGCTGCGCCCATGGGGCGGGGGGATACACCGATAAACTCATCTTT.

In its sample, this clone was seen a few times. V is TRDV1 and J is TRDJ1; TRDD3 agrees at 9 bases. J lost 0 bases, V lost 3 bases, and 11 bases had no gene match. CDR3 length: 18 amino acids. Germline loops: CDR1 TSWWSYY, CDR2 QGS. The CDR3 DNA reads TGTGCTCTTGGGGACCATACAGGATCTGGGGGATACACCGATAAACTCATCTTT. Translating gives CALGDHTGSGGYTDKLIF.

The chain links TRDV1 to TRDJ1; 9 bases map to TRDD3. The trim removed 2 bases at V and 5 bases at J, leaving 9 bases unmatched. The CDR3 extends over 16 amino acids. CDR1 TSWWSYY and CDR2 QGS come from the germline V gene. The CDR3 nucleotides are TGTGCTCTTGGGGAAATTCACTGGGGATACGAGGATAAACTCATCTTT. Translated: CALGEIHWGYEDKLIF.

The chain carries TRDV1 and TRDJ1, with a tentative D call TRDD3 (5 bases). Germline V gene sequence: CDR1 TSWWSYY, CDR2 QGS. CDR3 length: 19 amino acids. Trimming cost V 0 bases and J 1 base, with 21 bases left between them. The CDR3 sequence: CALGELESTAGWGTDKLIF. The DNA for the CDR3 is TGTGCTCTTGGGGAACTAGAGTCTACGGCTGGGTGGGGCACCGATAAACTCATCTTT.

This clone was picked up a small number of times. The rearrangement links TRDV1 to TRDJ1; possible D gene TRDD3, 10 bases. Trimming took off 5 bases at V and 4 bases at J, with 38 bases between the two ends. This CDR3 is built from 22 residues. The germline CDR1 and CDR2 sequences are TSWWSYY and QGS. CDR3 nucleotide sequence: TGTGCTCTTGGGCCGACCCGAGGCCTTCCTACTCTGGGGGATAAGGGAGGCGATAAACTCATCTTT. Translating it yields CALGPTRGLPTLGDKGGDKLIF.

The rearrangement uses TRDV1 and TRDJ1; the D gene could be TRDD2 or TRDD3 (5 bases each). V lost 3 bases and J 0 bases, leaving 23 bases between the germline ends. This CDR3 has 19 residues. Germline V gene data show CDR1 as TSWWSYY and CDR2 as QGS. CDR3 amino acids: CALGEIAPVLVLYTDKLIF. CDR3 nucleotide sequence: TGTGCTCTTGGGGAGATTGCTCCCGTACTGGTCCTATACACCGATAAACTCATCTTT.

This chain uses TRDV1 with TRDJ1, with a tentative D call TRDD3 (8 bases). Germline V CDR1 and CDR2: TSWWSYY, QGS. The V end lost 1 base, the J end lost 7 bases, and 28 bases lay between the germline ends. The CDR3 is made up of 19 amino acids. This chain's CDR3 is CALGEHGLPLYWGLPKLIF. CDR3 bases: TGTGCTCTTGGGGAACACGGCCTTCCTCTCTACTGGGGGCTGCCTAAACTCATCTTT.

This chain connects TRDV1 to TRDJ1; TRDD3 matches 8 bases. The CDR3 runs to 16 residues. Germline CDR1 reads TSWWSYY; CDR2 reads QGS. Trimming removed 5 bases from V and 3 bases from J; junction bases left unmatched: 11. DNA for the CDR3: TGTGCTCTTGGGACCCCCGGGGTGGGGGATGCCGATAAACTCATCTTT. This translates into CALGTPGVGDADKLIF.

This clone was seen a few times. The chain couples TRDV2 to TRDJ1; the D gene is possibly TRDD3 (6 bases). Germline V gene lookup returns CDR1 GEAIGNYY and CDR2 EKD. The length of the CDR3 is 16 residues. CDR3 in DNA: TGTGCTACAAAACCTGCACTGGGCCATTACACCGATAAACTCATCTTT. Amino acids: CATKPALGHYTDKLIF.

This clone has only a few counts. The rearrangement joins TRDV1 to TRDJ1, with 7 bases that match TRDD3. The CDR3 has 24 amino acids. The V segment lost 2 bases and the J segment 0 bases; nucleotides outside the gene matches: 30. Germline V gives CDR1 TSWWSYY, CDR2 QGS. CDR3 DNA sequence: TGTGCTCTTGGGGAAAAATGCCCCTACTGGGGATCGCCGACGAAGCACGGTTACACCGATAAACTCATCTTT. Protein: CALGEKCPYWGSPTKHGYTDKLIF.

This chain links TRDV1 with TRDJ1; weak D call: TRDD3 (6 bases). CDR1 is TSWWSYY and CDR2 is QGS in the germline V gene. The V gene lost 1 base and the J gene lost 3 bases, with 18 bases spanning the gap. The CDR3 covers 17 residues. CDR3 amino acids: CALGEHLSWGGADKLIF. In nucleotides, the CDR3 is TGTGCTCTTGGGGAACATCTCAGCTGGGGAGGCGCCGATAAACTCATCTTT.

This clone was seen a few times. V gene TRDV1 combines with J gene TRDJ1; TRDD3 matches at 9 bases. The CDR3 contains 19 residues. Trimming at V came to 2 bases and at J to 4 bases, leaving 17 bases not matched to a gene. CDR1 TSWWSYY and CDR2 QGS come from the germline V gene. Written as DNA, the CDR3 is TGTGCTCTTGGGGAAGGGCTCCCCCATGTACTGGGGGAGTGCGATAAACTCATCTTT. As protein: CALGEGLPHVLGECDKLIF.